This T cell receptor beta chain was retrieved from a study of T cell changes during pregnancy in multiple sclerosis. TCRdb keeps only in-frame clones here, not all; method: immunoSEQ multiplex PCR. This sample has roughly 40,000 clones; around nine tenths occur once, and the top ten carry around 0.45%. The CDR3 is 16 amino acids. With V trimmed by 0 bases and J by 9 bases, 10 bases remained unmatched. Germline V lookup: CDR1 MNHEY, CDR2 SVGAGI. The chain carries TRBV6-5 and TRBJ2-1; the match to TRBD2 covers 8 bases. The sample in question was CD4+ T cells from peripheral blood mononuclear cells, obtained in the third trimester of pregnancy. The source of this sequence is a female donor with multiple sclerosis, enrolled in a pregnancy study. The CDR3 DNA reads TGTGCCAGCAGTTACTCGATTAATAGCGGGACTTTTGAGCAGTTCTTC. It encodes CASSYSINSGTFEQFF.